This T cell receptor beta chain was sequenced in a study of blood T cell repertoires in COVID-19. Method: immunoSEQ multiplex PCR; TCRdb's copy keeps in-frame clones and lacks some. This table has about 250,000 clones, more than 70% appearing once. This CDR3 has 13 amino acids. CDR1 is MNHEY, CDR2 SVGAGI, per germline. V gave up 5 bases and J gave up 14 bases; unmatched junction bases: 11. The chain uses TRBV6-5 and TRBJ2-1, with 8 bases aligning to TRBD1. The source of this sequence is a man between 35 and 55 years old with active or convalescent COVID-19. Sequencing was done on a sample of peripheral blood. The CDR3 loop is CASSLNRGEEEFF. In DNA form, the CDR3 reads TGTGCCAGCAGTCTTAACAGGGGGGAGGAGGAGTTCTTC.